The sequence of this TCR beta chain was determined in a study of T cells in Graves' hyperthyroidism and ophthalmopathy. General study points: Blood held most thyroid clonotypes expanded above 0.001 frequency.

This clonotype occurred many times. Its antigen is unidentified. Reasons for excluding patients were uncontrolled infection, other autoimmune disease, pregnancy or lactation. PBMCs were sourced from around 10 ml fresh peripheral blood. RNA transcripts were the template for amplifying TCR beta CDR3 regions. First-round RT-PCR with HTBI primers amplified the TCR CDR3 region. Via MiXCR, TCRdb re-called the multiplex PCR reads, giving one row per CDR3 protein. The data contain roughly 500,000 distinct CDR3 sequences, 15% to 20% of them singletons. CDR1 is MDHEN and CDR2 is SYDVKM in the germline V gene. Between the trimmed V and J ends, which lost 9 bases and 2 bases, there was a span of 17 bases. The CDR3 sequence is 14 residues long.

V and J are TRBV28 and TRBJ2-7; no firm D call. The origin of this receptor is a woman in her thirties with Graves' ophthalmopathy. The sample comprised blood. DNA of the CDR3: TGTGCCAGTTACACGGCCGGACCTACCTACGAGCAGTACTTC. Its protein product is CASYTAGPTYEQYF.